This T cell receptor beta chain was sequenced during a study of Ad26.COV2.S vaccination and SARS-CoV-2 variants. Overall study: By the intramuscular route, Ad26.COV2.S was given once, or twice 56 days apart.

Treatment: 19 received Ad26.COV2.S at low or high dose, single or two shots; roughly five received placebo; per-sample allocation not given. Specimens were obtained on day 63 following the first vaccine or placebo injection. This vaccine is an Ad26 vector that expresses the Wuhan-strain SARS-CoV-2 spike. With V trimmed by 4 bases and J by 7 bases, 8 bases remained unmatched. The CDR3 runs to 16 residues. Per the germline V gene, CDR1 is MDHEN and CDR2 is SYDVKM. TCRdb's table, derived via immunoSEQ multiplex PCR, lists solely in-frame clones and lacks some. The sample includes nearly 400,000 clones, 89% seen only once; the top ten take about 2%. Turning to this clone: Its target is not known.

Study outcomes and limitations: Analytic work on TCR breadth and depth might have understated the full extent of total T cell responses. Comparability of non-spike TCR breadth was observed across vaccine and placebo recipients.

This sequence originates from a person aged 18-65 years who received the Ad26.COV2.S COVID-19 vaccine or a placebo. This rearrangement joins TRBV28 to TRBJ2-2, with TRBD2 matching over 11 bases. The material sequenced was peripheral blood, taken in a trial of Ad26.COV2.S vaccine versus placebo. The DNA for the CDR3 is TGTGCCAGCAGTTCCGTAGCGGGAGGGCCGATCGGGGAGCTGTTTTTT. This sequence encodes CASSSVAGGPIGELFF.